Each of the 6 T cell receptor beta chains below was sequenced from the same sample in a study of T cells after yellow fever vaccination (dated by TCRdb to 2018 to 2020). Sample treatment or condition, as interpreted from the label and publication: live attenuated yellow fever vaccine strain. The library was generated by 5' RACE. The reads were generated on an Illumina HiSeq 2500. In-frame beta chains were kept once TCRdb had trimmed the public reads at Q25 with fastp and called clones with MiXCR. Rows are combined by CDR3 protein, so each entry shows the most common genes and DNA. The sample table contains about 630,000 distinct CDR3 sequences; only one count was recorded for about 12% of them. The ten biggest clones cover more than 13% of the sample. This sample comprised PBMCs, obtained on the day of the yellow fever booster vaccination. The source is a young man who received the YFV17D yellow fever vaccine.

This clonotype showed up just a few times. The genes are TRBV6-1 and TRBJ2-7; D not certain. The V end lost 6 bases, the J end lost 0 bases, and 15 bases lay between the germline ends. Germline CDR1 reads MNHNS; CDR2 reads SASEGT. The CDR3 covers 15 residues. The CDR3 protein is CASSPGKMGSYEQYF. DNA of the CDR3: TGTGCCAGCAGCCCTGGAAAGATGGGCTCCTACGAGCAGTACTTC.

The chain couples TRBV19 to TRBJ1-2; weak D call: TRBD1 (6 bases). CDR1 LNHDA and CDR2 SQIVND come from the germline V gene (reference sequence). This CDR3 spans 15 amino acids. The germline V and J ends were trimmed by 4 bases and 4 bases, with 16 bases remaining between them. CDR3 protein: CASSRNDRRLYGYTF. The CDR3 DNA is TGTGCCAGTAGTAGAAACGACAGGAGGCTCTATGGCTACACCTTC. Looking up the rest from reference TRBV19 and TRBJ1-2 gives the full variable domain: DGGITQSPKYLFRKEGQNVTLSCEQNLNHDAMYWYRQDPGQGLRLIYYSQIVNDFQKGDIAEGYSVSREKKESFPLTVTSAQKNPTAFYLCASSRNDRRLYGYTFGSGTRLTVV.

This clonotype was detected only a few times. The V gene is TRBV19, the J gene TRBJ2-7; 10 bases line up with TRBD1. CDR3 size: 15 residues. The V segment lost 4 bases and the J segment 4 bases; nucleotides outside the gene matches: 7. Germline CDR1 reads LNHDA; CDR2 reads SQIVND (reference sequence). The CDR3 sequence: CASSTRQGANYEQYF. Written as DNA, the CDR3 is TGTGCCAGTAGTACCCGACAGGGGGCAAATTACGAGCAGTACTTC. Variable domain in full (rest from reference TRBV19 and TRBJ2-7): DGGITQSPKYLFRKEGQNVTLSCEQNLNHDAMYWYRQDPGQGLRLIYYSQIVNDFQKGDIAEGYSVSREKKESFPLTVTSAQKNPTAFYLCASSTRQGANYEQYFGPGTRLTVT.

A few counts support this clonotype. The rearrangement uses TRBV6-2 or TRBV6-3 and TRBJ2-1; 10 bases fit TRBD2. Germline V gives CDR1 MNHEY, CDR2 SVGEGT. Trimming took 8 bases from V and 7 from J; bases not matched to a gene: 8. The CDR3 has 14 residues. In DNA, the CDR3 is TGTGCCAGCCTAAAGCGGGAGGGCCGTAATGAGCAGTTCTTC. Translated: CASLKREGRNEQFF.

The J gene is TRBJ1-1, the V gene TRBV5-1, with D possibly being TRBD1 (5 bases). The CDR3 length is 14 residues. Germline CDR1 is SGHRS and CDR2 is YFSETQ. V was trimmed by 4 bases and J by 1 base, leaving 11 bases between them. In DNA, the CDR3 is TGCGCCAGCAGCCCGAGACAGAGGAACACTGAAGCTTTCTTT. Amino acid sequence: CASSPRQRNTEAFF.

This clonotype was counted at least ten times. The J gene is TRBJ2-1, the V gene TRBV28; 9 bases fit TRBD2. The germline gives CDR1 MDHEN, CDR2 SYDVKM. Trimming took 10 bases from V and 1 from J; bases not matched to a gene: 8. This CDR3 is 15 amino acids long. CDR3: CANSVAGGSYNEQFF. The CDR3, as DNA: TGTGCCAACTCAGTGGCGGGAGGGTCCTACAATGAGCAGTTCTTC. Together with reference TRBV28 and TRBJ2-1, the CDR3 gives the full variable domain: DVKVTQSSRYLVKRTGEKVFLECVQDMDHENMFWYRQDPGLGLRLIYFSYDVKMKEKGDIPEGYSVSREKKERFSLILESASTNQTSMYLCANSVAGGSYNEQFFGPGTRLTVL.